This T cell receptor beta chain was identified in a study of blood T cell repertoires in COVID-19. As for the study in general: COVID-19 samples collected from the United States, Italy and Spain covered acute and convalescent phases.

Germline V gives CDR1 LNHDA, CDR2 SQIVND (reference sequence). CDR3 length: 17 amino acids. The J segment lost 6 bases and the V segment lost 3 bases, leaving 12 bases of the junction unmatched. Here immunoSEQ multiplex PCR was the method, and the copy in TCRdb shows in-frame clones only, minus some. The table has under 250,000 clones, around 83% seen once. The source of this sequence is a woman in her forties who had recovered from COVID-19. The gene calls are TRBV19 and TRBJ2-1; 9 nucleotides line up with TRBD1. Sequenced sample: peripheral blood. CDR3 sequence reads: CASSIRVPGQGPNEQFF. In DNA form, the CDR3 reads TGTGCCAGTAGTATTAGAGTACCGGGACAGGGTCCCAATGAGCAGTTCTTC.